This T cell receptor (beta chain) was observed in a study of vaccination and CD4 T cells after COVID-19. Study-level background: Convalescent individuals exhibited SARS-CoV-2 positivity on nasal swab PCR, with eight to ten mild and one severe presentation.

With the Oncomine TCR Beta short-read assay, DNA from cultured CD4+ T cells was sequenced. TCRdb passed the PCR reads through MiXCR, listing each CDR3 protein once. In the table there are about 11,000 distinct CDR3 sequences, about 57% of which are singletons. The treatment denotes: approximately 9-day PBMC culture with coronavirus spike peptide pools or control peptides (ViraFEST assay). As to this clonotype: Its specificity is unknown.

The V and J ends lost 7 bases and 2 bases respectively, with 11 bases between them. Germline V gene lookup returns CDR1 SNHLY and CDR2 FYNNEI. The CDR3 sequence is 14 residues long. This clonotype was obtained from a human donor who had recovered from COVID-19. The sequenced sample was CD4+ T cells from blood, cultured in vitro. The chain links TRBV2 to TRBJ2-2; D is possibly TRBD2 (5 bases). The CDR3 coding sequence is TGTGCCAGCAACCAACTAGTAAACACCGGGGAGCTGTTTTTT. Translated, it gives CASNQLVNTGELFF.